The 6 T cell receptor beta chains presented below share a single source sample, sequenced in a study of CD8 T cell repertoires and HIV-1 epitope variants. Sequencing used immunoSEQ multiplex PCR; TCRdb keeps in-frame clones, though not all of them. In the table there are about 2,600 clones, about 70% of which are singletons. Their specific antigens are unknown. Sequenced sample: cultured CD8+ T cells derived from PBMCs. The receptors originated from a male donor with HIV.

The genes are TRBV19 and TRBJ2-4, with TRBD2 matching over 11 bases. The CDR3 consists of 18 residues. The J segment lost 5 bases and the V segment lost 7 bases, leaving 16 bases of the junction unmatched. Germline V CDR1 and CDR2: LNHDA, SQIVND (reference sequence). The CDR3 DNA is TGTGCCAGTAACGATCGGAGGTGGGGGGGACTAGCGGAAAACATTCAGTACTTC. As protein: CASNDRRWGGLAENIQYF.

The genes are TRBV9 and TRBJ2-1, with no clear D. This CDR3 contains 12 residues. Between the trimmed V and J ends, which lost 4 bases and 5 bases, there was a span of 7 bases. Germline values: CDR1 SGDLS, CDR2 YYNGEE. The CDR3 DNA follows: TGTGCCAGCAGCCCTCCCCACAATGAGCAGTTCTTC. Protein: CASSPPHNEQFF.

This chain joins TRBV19 and TRBJ2-6, with 9 bases fitting TRBD1. The germline gives CDR1 LNHDA, CDR2 SQIVND (reference sequence). The CDR3 runs to 15 residues. After removal of 11 bases from V and 1 base from J, the junction contained 6 bases not matched to a gene. The CDR3 sequence is CAHRGPLSGANVLTF. The CDR3 DNA is TGTGCCCACAGGGGGCCTCTGTCTGGGGCCAACGTCCTGACTTTC.

The genes are TRBV6-6 and TRBJ2-3; 10 nucleotides match TRBD2. Looked up from germline, CDR1 is MNHNY and CDR2 is SVGAGI (reference sequence). CDR3 size: 14 residues. J was trimmed by 6 bases and V by 5 bases; bases with no gene match: 5. In nucleotides, the CDR3 is TGTGCCAGCAGTACTAGCGGGGCCCGGGATACGCAGTATTTT. Residues: CASSTSGARDTQYF.

The rearrangement joins TRBV27 to TRBJ1-6, with D unresolved. There are 15 residues in the CDR3. V gave up 2 bases and J gave up 0 bases, with 5 bases separating them. Germline V gives CDR1 MNHEY, CDR2 SMNVEV (reference sequence). Here the CDR3 reads CASSLPPSYNSPLHF. CDR3 DNA: TGTGCCAGCAGTTTACCCCCCTCCTATAATTCACCCCTCCACTTT.

This sequence joins TRBV27 and TRBJ2-7; 9 bases match TRBD1. The CDR3 has 15 residues. V lost 5 bases to trimming and J lost 0 bases; unmatched junction nucleotides: 5. Germline V gives CDR1 MNHEY, CDR2 SMNVEV (reference sequence). As DNA, the CDR3 is TGTGCCAGCAGTGTGGGACAGGGAAGCTCCTACGAGCAGTACTTC. This gives the protein CASSVGQGSSYEQYF.